Listed below are T cell receptor beta chains from one sample, sequenced in a study of siplizumab effects on memory and regulatory T cells. Using immunoSEQ multiplex PCR, the repertoire was profiled, and TCRdb retains in-frame clones only, with some absent. In the table there are 85,000 to 95,000 clones, around 94% of which are singletons. Sequencing was performed on non-Treg CD4+ T cells sorted from blood. These receptors were taken from a human donor in good health. Each CDR3 is given with its conserved first and last residue. A D gene is named only where the DNA matches it firmly. The listing skips clone size in some rows; elsewhere it reads once, few, many or a size class.

- - TRBJ1-4 TRBV6-1 TGTGCCAGCAAGGGGTGGGGACTCCTAAATGAAAAACTGTTTTTT CASKGWGLLNEKLFF
- - TRBJ1-3 TRBV6-1 TGTGCCAGCAGTGGTCAAGAAATTGGAAACACCATATATTTT CASSGQEIGNTIYF
- - TRBJ1-1 TRBV25-1 TGTGCCAGCAGTGACCCCAGTGGAGGGAGCACTGAAGCTTTCTTT CASSDPSGGSTEAFF
- - TRBJ2-2 TRBV27 TGTGCCAGCAGTTTACGTTCCCGTCGGGCTGTGAGCACCGGGGAGCTGTTTTTT CASSLRSRRAVSTGELFF
TRBD1 - TRBJ2-7 TRBV6-5 TGTGCCAGCAGGAGACAGGGCTACGAGCAGTACTTC CASRRQGYEQYF
- - TRBJ2-2 TRBV13 TGTGCCAGCAGCTTAGAGGGACAGAACACCGGGGAGCTGTTTTTT CASSLEGQNTGELFF
TRBD1 - TRBJ1-1 TRBV9 TGTGCCAGCAGCCCCACCGGGACAGAGTTTCAAATGAACACTGAAGCTTTCTTT CASSPTGTEFQMNTEAFF
- - TRBJ1-5 TRBV6-5 TGTGCCAGCAGTTACAGGGGAGAATCAGCCCAGCATTTT CASSYRGESAQHF
- - TRBJ2-1 TRBV5-1 TGCGCCAGCAGCTTCCTGGACGGGGAGCAGTTCTTC CASSFLDGEQFF
TRBD1 - TRBJ1-2 TRBV6-5 TGTGCCAGCAGTTACCTTGGGACAGGCATGGACTATGGCTACACCTTC CASSYLGTGMDYGYTF
TRBD1 - TRBJ1-1 TRBV4-3 TGCGCCAGCAGCCAAGCGGACAGGGGTGACACTGAAGCTTTCTTT CASSQADRGDTEAFF
- - TRBJ1-2 TRBV12-5 TGTGCTAGTGGTTTGGCACAGGGCGGAGGCAATGGCTACACCTTC CASGLAQGGGNGYTF
TRBD1 - TRBJ2-7 TRBV19 TGTGCCAGTAGTGCCTTCCCGGGACAGGGGGCAGCGCAGTACTTC CASSAFPGQGAAQYF
- - TRBJ2-3 TRBV15 TGTGCCACCAGTCGGGCCACAGATACGCAGTATTTT CATSRATDTQYF
- once TRBJ2-7 TRBV20-1 TGCAGTGCGGGCAGGGGCTACGAGCAGTACTTC CSAGRGYEQYF
TRBD1 - TRBJ2-7 TRBV6-6 TGTGCCAGCAGTTACGGACAGGGGGGACCCTACGAGCAGTACTTC CASSYGQGGPYEQYF
- - TRBJ2-7 TRBV21-1 TGTGCCAGCAGCTCGGGACATTCCTACGAGCAGTACTTC CASSSGHSYEQYF
- once TRBJ1-2 TRBV19 TGTGCCAGTAGCCAGGAACTGTATGGCTACACCTTC CASSQELYGYTF
TRBD2 once TRBJ2-2 TRBV18 TGTGCCAGCTCACTACGGGGACTAGCGGGAAATACGAACACCGGGGAGCTGTTTTTT CASSLRGLAGNTNTGELFF
- once TRBJ1-2 TRBV4-2 TGTGCCAGCAGCCAAGATTTAGGCTTCTATGGCTACACCTTC CASSQDLGFYGYTF
- - TRBJ2-4 TRBV18 TGTGCCAGCTCATCGGACGGGAAAAACATTCAGTACTTC CASSSDGKNIQYF
- - TRBJ2-7 TRBV5-1 TGCGCCAGCAGAGCTTACCGGGACACCGCCACCTACGAGCAGTACTTC CASRAYRDTATYEQYF
- - TRBJ2-7 TRBV12-5 TGTGCTAGTGGTTTGCCTGACTCCTACGAGCAGTACTTC CASGLPDSYEQYF
TRBD1 - TRBJ1-1 TRBV5-1 TGCGCCAGCAGCTCGGGCGGACAGGGCTCTGAAGCTTTCTTT CASSSGGQGSEAFF
- - TRBJ1-1 TRBV2 TGTGCCAGCAGTGTGGAGGGGCAGAAGGACACTGAAGCTTTCTTT CASSVEGQKDTEAFF
TRBD1 - TRBJ1-4 TRBV25-1 TGTGCCAGCAGTGAACGGACAGGGGTCGAAAAACTGTTTTTT CASSERTGVEKLFF
- - TRBJ2-3 TRBV5-6 TGTGCCAGCAGCTGGGGGGCTAGCGCTTCTAGCACAGATACGCAGTATTTT CASSWGASASSTDTQYF
TRBD2 - TRBJ2-1 TRBV11-3 TGTGCCAGCAGCTTTGGGCTAGCGGGAAATGAGCAGTTCTTC CASSFGLAGNEQFF
- - TRBJ1-5 TRBV18 TGTGCCAGCTCACCAGAATATAGCAATCAGCCCCAGCATTTT CASSPEYSNQPQHF
TRBD1 - TRBJ1-1 TRBV2 TGTGCCAGCAGTGCCAAGACAGGGTGGGACACTGAAGCTTTCTTT CASSAKTGWDTEAFF
TRBD1 - TRBJ1-6 TRBV27 TGTGCCAGCAGTCGACAGGGGAGCTATAATTCACCCCTCCACTTT CASSRQGSYNSPLHF
TRBD1 - TRBJ1-2 TRBV7-2 TGTGCCAGCAGCTTAGACCTGACAGGGCTGGGTGGCTACACCTTC CASSLDLTGLGGYTF
- - TRBJ2-7 TRBV19 TGTGCCAGTAGTGGGGAGGGGGCCTACGAGCAGTACTTC CASSGEGAYEQYF
- - TRBJ1-5 TRBV29-1 TGCAGCGCCCGGGGGGGTCACAATCAGCCCCAGCATTTT CSARGGHNQPQHF
- - TRBJ1-5 TRBV4-1 TGCGCCAGCAGCCAAGTGGGTAAGAACAGGGCACAGCCCCAGCATTTT CASSQVGKNRAQPQHF
TRBD2 - TRBJ2-7 TRBV7-9 TGTGCCAGCAGCCCGGCTAGCGGACTAACCTACGAGCAGTACTTC CASSPASGLTYEQYF
- once TRBJ1-2 TRBV5-1 TGCGCCAGCAGCTTGGCGATGGGGCAGACAACTAACTATGGCTACACCTTC CASSLAMGQTTNYGYTF
- - TRBJ1-1 TRBV18 TGTGCCAGCTCACCACCTGGTGTACGCGGTGAAGCTTTCTTT CASSPPGVRGEAFF
TRBD1 - TRBJ2-1 TRBV10-3 TGTGCCATCAACCCGGGACAGGGGAATGAGCAGTTCTTC CAINPGQGNEQFF
TRBD1 - TRBJ1-4 TRBV6-1 TGTGCCAGCAGTGCCGACAGGGCGGCAACTAATGAAAAACTGTTTTTT CASSADRAATNEKLFF
TRBD1 few TRBJ1-4 TRBV5-1 TGCGCCAGCAGCACTAAGACAGGGAGGGGAACTAATGAAAAACTGTTTTTT CASSTKTGRGTNEKLFF
TRBD2 - TRBJ2-5 TRBV5-1 TGCGCCAGCAGCGGACTAGCGGGGGGATCCAATCTTTTTGCGGAGACCCAGTACTTC CASSGLAGGSNLFAETQYF
- - TRBJ2-1 TRBV5-1 TGCGCCAGCAGCTTGGACGCGTCCTACAATGAGCAGTTCTTC CASSLDASYNEQFF
- - TRBJ2-3 TRBV5-4 TGTGCCAGCAGCTTCCCGGGGACAGATACGCAGTATTTT CASSFPGTDTQYF
TRBD2 - TRBJ2-7 TRBV30 TGTGCCTGGACCCCCCGGCCGGGGGGGCGGTACGAGCAGTACTTC CAWTPRPGGRYEQYF
TRBD2 - TRBJ2-7 TRBV28 TGTGCCAGCACCATGACTAGCGGTCCCTACGAGCAGTACTTC CASTMTSGPYEQYF
- few TRBJ1-5 TRBV5-6 TGTGCCAGCAGCTTGTATCGGAGGGCCAATCAGCCCCAGCATTTT CASSLYRRANQPQHF
- - TRBJ2-3 TRBV11-2 TGTGCCAGCAGCTTAATCACTAGCACAGATACGCAGTATTTT CASSLITSTDTQYF
- - TRBJ1-4 TRBV19 TGTGCCAGTAGTAGCCTAGCAACTAATGAAAAACTGTTTTTT CASSSLATNEKLFF
- - TRBJ2-2 TRBV30 TGTGCCTGGGCTTTTAGGGGCCCCACCGGGGAGCTGTTTTTT CAWAFRGPTGELFF
TRBD2 - TRBJ2-2 TRBV5-6 TGTGCCAGCAGCTTCATAGCGGGAGGGCCGTCCGGGGAGCTGTTTTTT CASSFIAGGPSGELFF
- - TRBJ1-2 TRBV10-3 TGTGCCATCAGTGGCTACGGCTATGGCTACACCTTC CAISGYGYGYTF
- once TRBJ2-7 TRBV5-1 TGCGCCAGCAGTGGAAGACAGGGAGGGGACGAGCAGTACTTC CASSGRQGGDEQYF